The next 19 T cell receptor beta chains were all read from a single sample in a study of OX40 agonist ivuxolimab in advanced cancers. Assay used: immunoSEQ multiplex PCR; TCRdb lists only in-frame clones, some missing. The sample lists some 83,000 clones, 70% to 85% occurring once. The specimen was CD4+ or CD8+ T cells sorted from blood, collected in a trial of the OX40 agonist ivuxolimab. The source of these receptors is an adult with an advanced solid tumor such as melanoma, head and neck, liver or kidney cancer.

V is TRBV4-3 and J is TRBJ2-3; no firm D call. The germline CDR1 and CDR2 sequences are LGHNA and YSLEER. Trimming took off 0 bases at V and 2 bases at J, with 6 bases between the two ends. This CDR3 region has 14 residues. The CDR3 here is CASSQDRNTDTQYF. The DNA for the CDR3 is TGCGCCAGCAGCCAAGATCGAAACACAGATACGCAGTATTTT.

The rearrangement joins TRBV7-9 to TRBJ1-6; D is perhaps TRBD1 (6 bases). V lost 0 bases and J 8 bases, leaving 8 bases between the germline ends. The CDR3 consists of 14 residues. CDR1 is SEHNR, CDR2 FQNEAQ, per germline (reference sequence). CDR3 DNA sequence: TGTGCCAGCAGCTTAGCGGGGGCTGATTCACCCCTCCACTTT. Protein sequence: CASSLAGADSPLHF. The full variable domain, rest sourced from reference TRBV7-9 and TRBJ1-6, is DTGVSQNPRHKITKRGQNVTFRCDPISEHNRLYWYRQTLGQGPEFLTYFQNEAQLEKSRLLSDRFSAERPKGSFSTLEIQRTEQGDSAMYLCASSLAGADSPLHFGNGTRLTVT.

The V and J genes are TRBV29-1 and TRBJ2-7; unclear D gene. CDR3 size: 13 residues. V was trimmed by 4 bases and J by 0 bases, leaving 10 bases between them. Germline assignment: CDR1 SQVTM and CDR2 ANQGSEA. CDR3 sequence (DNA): TGCAGCGTTGGCCCCACGAGCTCCTACGAGCAGTACTTC. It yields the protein CSVGPTSSYEQYF.

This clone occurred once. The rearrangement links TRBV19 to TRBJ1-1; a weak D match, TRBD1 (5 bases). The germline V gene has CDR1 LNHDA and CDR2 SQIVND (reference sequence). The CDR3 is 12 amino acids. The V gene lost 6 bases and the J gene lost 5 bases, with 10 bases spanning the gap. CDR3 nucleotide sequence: TGTGCCAGTAGGGACGGGGCAACTGAAGCTTTCTTT. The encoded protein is CASRDGATEAFF.

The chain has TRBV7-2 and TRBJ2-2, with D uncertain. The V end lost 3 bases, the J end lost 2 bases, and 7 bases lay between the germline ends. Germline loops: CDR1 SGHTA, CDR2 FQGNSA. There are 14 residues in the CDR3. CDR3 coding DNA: TGTGCCAGCAGCTTGGAAGTTAACACCGGGGAGCTGTTTTTT. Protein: CASSLEVNTGELFF.

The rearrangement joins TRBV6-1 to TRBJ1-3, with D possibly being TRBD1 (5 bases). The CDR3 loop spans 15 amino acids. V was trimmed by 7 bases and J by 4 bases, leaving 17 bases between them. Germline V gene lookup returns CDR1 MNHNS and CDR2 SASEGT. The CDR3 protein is CASTLSWGMGNTIYF. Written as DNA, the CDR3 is TGTGCCAGCACCCTTAGTTGGGGGATGGGAAACACCATATATTTT.

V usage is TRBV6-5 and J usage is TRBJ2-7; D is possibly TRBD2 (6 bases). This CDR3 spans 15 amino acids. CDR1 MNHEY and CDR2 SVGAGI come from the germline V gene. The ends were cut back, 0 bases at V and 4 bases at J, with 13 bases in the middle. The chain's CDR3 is CASSYSYLGGYEQYF. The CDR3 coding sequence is TGTGCCAGCAGTTACTCGTATCTGGGGGGTTACGAGCAGTACTTC.

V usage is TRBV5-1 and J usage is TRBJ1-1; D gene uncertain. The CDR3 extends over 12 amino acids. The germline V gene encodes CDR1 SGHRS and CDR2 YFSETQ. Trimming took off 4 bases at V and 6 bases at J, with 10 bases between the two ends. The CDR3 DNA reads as TGCGCCAGCAGCCCAGACTCACCTGAAGCTTTCTTT. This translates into CASSPDSPEAFF.

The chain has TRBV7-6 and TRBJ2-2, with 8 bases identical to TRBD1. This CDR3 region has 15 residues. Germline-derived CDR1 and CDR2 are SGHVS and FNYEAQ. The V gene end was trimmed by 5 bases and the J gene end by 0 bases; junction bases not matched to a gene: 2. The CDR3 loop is CASSRQGTNTGELFF. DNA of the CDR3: TGTGCCAGCAGCCGACAGGGGACGAACACCGGGGAGCTGTTTTTT.

The CDR3 DNA follows: TGTGCCAGCAGCCCAAGGGAGGCACATGATGAAAAACTGTTTTTT. Translation: CASSPREAHDEKLFF. The V and J genes are TRBV5-6 and TRBJ1-4; unclear D gene. The germline V and J ends were trimmed by 4 bases and 6 bases, with 16 bases remaining between them. Germline V gene lookup returns CDR1 SGHDT and CDR2 YYEEEE. The CDR3 sequence is 15 residues long.

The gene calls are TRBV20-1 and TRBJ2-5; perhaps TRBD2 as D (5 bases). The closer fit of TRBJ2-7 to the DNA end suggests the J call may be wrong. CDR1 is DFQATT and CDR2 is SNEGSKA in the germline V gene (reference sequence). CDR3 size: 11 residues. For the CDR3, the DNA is TGCAGTGCACGGTCGGGGTACGAGCAGTACTTC. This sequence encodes CSARSGYEQYF.

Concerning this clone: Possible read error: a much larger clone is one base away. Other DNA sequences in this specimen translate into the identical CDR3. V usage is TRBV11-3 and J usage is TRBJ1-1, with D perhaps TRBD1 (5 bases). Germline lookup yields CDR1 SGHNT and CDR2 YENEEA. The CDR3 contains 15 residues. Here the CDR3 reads CASSRNGGMNTEAFF. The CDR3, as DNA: TGTGCCAGCAGCAGAAACGGGGGTATGAATACTGAAGCTTTCTTT.

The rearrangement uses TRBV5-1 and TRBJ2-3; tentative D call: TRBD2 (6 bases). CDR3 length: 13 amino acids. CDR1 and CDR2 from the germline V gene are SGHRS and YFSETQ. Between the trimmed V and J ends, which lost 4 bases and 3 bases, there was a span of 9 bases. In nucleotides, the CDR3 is TGCGCCAGCAGCCCGGGGGAGACAGATACGCAGTATTTT. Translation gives CASSPGETDTQYF.

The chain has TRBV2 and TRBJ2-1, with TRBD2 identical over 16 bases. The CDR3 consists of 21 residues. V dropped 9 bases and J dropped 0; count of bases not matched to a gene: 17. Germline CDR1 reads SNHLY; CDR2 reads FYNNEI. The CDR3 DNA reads TGTGCCAGTAGACGGGGTACCGGGACTAGCGGGAGGGTGGGCTCCTACAATGAGCAGTTCTTC. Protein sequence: CASRRGTGTSGRVGSYNEQFF.

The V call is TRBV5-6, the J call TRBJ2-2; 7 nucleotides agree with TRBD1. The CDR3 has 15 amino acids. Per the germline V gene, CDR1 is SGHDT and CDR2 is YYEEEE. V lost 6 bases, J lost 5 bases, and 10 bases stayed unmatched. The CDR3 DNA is TGTGCCAGCATCACCGGGACAGTGAATACCGGGGAGCTGTTTTTT. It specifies CASITGTVNTGELFF.

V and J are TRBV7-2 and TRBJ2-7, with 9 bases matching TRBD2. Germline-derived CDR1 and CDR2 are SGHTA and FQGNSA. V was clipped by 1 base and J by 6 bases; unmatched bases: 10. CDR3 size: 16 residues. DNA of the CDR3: TGTGCCAGCAGCTTAGTGCACGCGGGAGGGCCAGGCGAGCAGTACTTC. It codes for CASSLVHAGGPGEQYF.

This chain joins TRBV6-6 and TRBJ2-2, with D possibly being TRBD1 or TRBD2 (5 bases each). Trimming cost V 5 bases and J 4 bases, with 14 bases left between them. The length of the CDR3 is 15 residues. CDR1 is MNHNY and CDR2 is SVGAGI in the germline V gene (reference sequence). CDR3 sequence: CASSLNRDLTGELFF. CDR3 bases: TGTGCCAGCAGTCTCAACCGGGACCTCACCGGGGAGCTGTTTTTT.

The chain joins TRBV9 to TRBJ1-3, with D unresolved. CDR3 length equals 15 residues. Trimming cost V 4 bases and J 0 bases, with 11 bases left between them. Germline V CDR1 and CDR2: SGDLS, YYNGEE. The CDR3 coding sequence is TGTGCCAGCAGCCCAACGTCTCGCTCTGGAAACACCATATATTTT. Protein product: CASSPTSRSGNTIYF.

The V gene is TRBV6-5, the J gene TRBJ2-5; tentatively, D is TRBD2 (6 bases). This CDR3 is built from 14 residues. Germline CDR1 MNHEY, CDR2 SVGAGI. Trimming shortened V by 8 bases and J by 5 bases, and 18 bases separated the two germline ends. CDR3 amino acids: CASQLDGGRETQYF. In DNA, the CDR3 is TGTGCCAGCCAACTTGACGGGGGAAGGGAGACCCAGTACTTC.